This TCR beta chain was captured by sequencing in a study of vaccination effects on CD4 cells after COVID-19. Study in general: ViraFEST expansion of antigen-specific CD4+ T cells with viral peptide pools preceded sequencing.

Around day 10 of culture, CD4+ T cells were separated out. According to the study, vaccine recipients showed no prior SARS-CoV-2 infection and negative nucleocapsid antibodies. TCRdb keeps only in-frame clones here, not all; method: immunoSEQ multiplex PCR. In the table there are tens of thousands of clones, 50% to 80% of which are singletons. Remarks on this clone: Antigen unknown.

The CDR3 is made up of 16 amino acids. V gave up 2 bases and J gave up 3 bases; unmatched junction bases: 4. Germline lookup yields CDR1 MNHEY and CDR2 SVGAGI. The chain has TRBV6-5 and TRBJ2-1; 10 nucleotides match TRBD1. The origin of this receptor is a human donor who received a COVID-19 vaccine. The sample was CD4+ T cells from PBMCs cultured without peptide, taken before COVID-19 vaccination. The CDR3 DNA follows: TGTGCCAGCAGTTACCAAGACAGGGGGCTCTACAATGAGCAGTTCTTC. This encodes CASSYQDRGLYNEQFF.